Following are 26 T cell receptor beta chains from one sample sequenced in a study of blood T cell repertoires in COVID-19. Repertoires were generated with immunoSEQ multiplex PCR, while TCRdb's copy carries only in-frame clones and drops some. The profile shows 250,000 to 300,000 clones, approximately 88% of them singletons. Sample: PBMCs or T cells enriched from blood (not recorded which). The receptors were sampled from a woman aged 25 to 39 who had recovered from COVID-19.

The chain carries TRBV7-3 and TRBJ2-3; 7 bases align to TRBD1. The CDR3 extends over 17 amino acids. Germline-derived CDR1 and CDR2 are SGHTA and FQGTGA. Losses at the gene ends were 3 bases for V and 3 bases for J; bases not matched to a gene: 12. CDR3 region: CASSLTYRGLKTDTQYF. In nucleotides, the CDR3 is TGTGCCAGCAGCTTGACATACAGGGGCTTGAAGACAGATACGCAGTATTTT.

The J gene is TRBJ1-5, the V gene TRBV28; a possible D gene is TRBD1 (6 bases). Germline lookup yields CDR1 MDHEN and CDR2 SYDVKM. Trimming removed 5 bases at V and 1 base at J, with 15 bases between. CDR3 length: 16 residues. The CDR3 coding sequence is TGTGCCAGCAGTCTGACACAGGGACAAAGCAATCAGCCCCAGCATTTT. Translation gives CASSLTQGQSNQPQHF.

The rearrangement links TRBV10-1 to TRBJ2-7; a possible D gene is TRBD2 (6 bases). CDR1 and CDR2 (germline): WNHNN, SYGVQD (reference sequence). This CDR3 is built from 11 residues. Trimming pared 2 bases from V and 8 bases from J, leaving 7 bases between. The CDR3 DNA reads as TGCGCCAGCAGTGAGGCGGGAAAGCAGTACTTC. It yields the protein CASSEAGKQYF.

This chain joins TRBV4-1 and TRBJ1-2; D is unresolved. V lost 0 bases and J 8 bases, leaving 19 bases between the germline ends. This CDR3 is built from 16 residues. The V gene's germline CDR1 is MGHRA and CDR2 YSYEKL. The CDR3 loop is CASSQDEVGPRRGYTF. DNA for the CDR3: TGCGCCAGCAGCCAAGATGAGGTAGGGCCTAGGAGGGGCTACACCTTC.

This chain links TRBV6-2 or TRBV6-3 with TRBJ2-2; TRBD2 aligns across 14 bases. Germline CDR1 reads MNHEY; CDR2 reads SVGEGT. Losses at the gene ends were 5 bases for V and 8 bases for J; bases not matched to a gene: 10. CDR3 length: 17 amino acids. CDR3 amino acids: CASSTPGTSGRGGELFF. The CDR3 DNA reads as TGTGCCAGCAGTACCCCCGGGACTAGCGGGAGAGGAGGGGAGCTGTTTTTT.

The chain couples TRBV19 to TRBJ2-1; 8 nucleotides agree with TRBD2. The CDR3 runs 15 residues. The V and J ends lost 5 bases and 15 bases, in that order; junction bases with no gene match: 18. CDR1 and CDR2 (germline): LNHDA, SQIVND (reference sequence). In DNA, the CDR3 is TGTGCCAGTAGTCCCCCCCCTATTGGCGGGAGGACCCCGTTCTTC. This gives the protein CASSPPPIGGRTPFF.

The chain couples TRBV9 to TRBJ2-5; 7 nucleotides agree with TRBD1. The germline gives CDR1 SGDLS, CDR2 YYNGEE. Unmatched junction bases numbered 2, after V lost 3 bases and J lost 0 bases. The CDR3 has 14 residues. CDR3 sequence: CASSATGYQETQYF. The CDR3 DNA reads TGTGCCAGCAGCGCGACAGGGTACCAAGAGACCCAGTACTTC.

This chain joins TRBV18 and TRBJ1-1, with 8 bases lining up with TRBD1. CDR3 length: 17 amino acids. CDR1 KGHSH and CDR2 LQKENI come from the germline V gene. V lost 2 bases, J lost 1 base, and 9 bases stayed unmatched. The CDR3 here is CASSPLPQGAANTEAFF. The DNA of the CDR3 is TGTGCCAGCTCACCATTGCCTCAGGGGGCTGCGAACACTGAAGCTTTCTTT.

The gene calls are TRBV6-1 and TRBJ2-7, with no clear D. CDR3 size: 14 residues. Germline V CDR1 and CDR2: MNHNS, SASEGT. Trimming removed 8 bases from V and 0 bases from J, with 14 bases in between. CDR3 region: CASQTESHSYEQYF. The DNA of the CDR3 is TGTGCCAGCCAAACGGAGAGTCACTCCTACGAGCAGTACTTC.

The chain joins TRBV11-3 to TRBJ2-1; no clear D. Germline V CDR1 and CDR2: SGHNT, YENEEA. Trimming shortened V by 1 base and J by 8 bases, and 12 bases separated the two germline ends. CDR3 length: 14 amino acids. CDR3 loop: CASSLVGRWDEQFF. CDR3 bases: TGTGCCAGCAGCTTAGTGGGCAGGTGGGATGAGCAGTTCTTC.

V and J are TRBV19 and TRBJ1-1; D is unresolved. Germline CDR1 and CDR2: LNHDA and SQIVND (reference sequence). This CDR3 has 14 residues. V dropped 4 bases and J dropped 4 bases, with 13 bases sitting between them. The chain's CDR3 is CASSNPEWSTEAFF. CDR3 sequence (DNA): TGTGCCAGTAGTAATCCGGAGTGGAGCACTGAAGCTTTCTTT.

CDR3 sequence reads: CASSWNGGFIHF. The CDR3 DNA follows: TGTGCCAGCAGCTGGAACGGGGGATTCATTCATTTT. The chain has TRBV7-2 and TRBJ1-5, with a weak D call TRBD1 (5 bases). Germline V lookup: CDR1 SGHTA, CDR2 FQGNSA. V lost 4 bases to trimming and J lost 16 bases, with 17 bases between them. The CDR3 consists of 12 residues.

The gene calls are TRBV25-1 and TRBJ2-7; unclear D gene. The CDR3 has 11 amino acids. V lost 8 bases to trimming and J lost 8 bases, with 13 bases between them. Germline assignment: CDR1 MGHDK and CDR2 SYGVNS. The CDR3 bases are TGTGCCAGCCCCTTGTGCTATCAGCAGTACTTC. Its translation: CASPLCYQQYF.

This chain joins TRBV6-5 and TRBJ2-1; D possibly corresponds to TRBD2 (6 bases). The CDR3 is 16 amino acids. Trimming cost V 2 bases and J 2 bases, with 13 bases left between them. Per the germline V gene, CDR1 is MNHEY and CDR2 is SVGAGI. CDR3 region: CASSYVPGEAYNEQFF. The CDR3 bases are TGTGCCAGCAGTTACGTTCCGGGAGAAGCCTACAATGAGCAGTTCTTC.

This sequence joins TRBV4-1 and TRBJ1-2, with TRBD1 matching over 7 bases. The V gene's germline CDR1 is MGHRA and CDR2 YSYEKL. The CDR3 sequence is 14 residues long. V trimming: 2 bases; J trimming: 8 bases; junction bases outside the gene matches: 8. The CDR3 is CASSQPTGYGGYTF. Here the CDR3 DNA reads TGCGCCAGCAGCCAACCGACAGGGTATGGGGGCTACACCTTC.

The rearrangement joins TRBV5-5 to TRBJ1-2, with 7 bases lining up with TRBD1. The CDR3 contains 12 residues. Germline CDR1 SGHKS, CDR2 YYEKEE (reference sequence). V lost 5 bases to trimming and J lost 3 bases; unmatched junction nucleotides: 1. The CDR3 spells CASRTGDYGYTF. The DNA for the CDR3 is TGTGCCAGCAGAACAGGGGACTATGGCTACACCTTC.

The V and J genes are TRBV5-5 and TRBJ2-3; 12 nucleotides match TRBD2. CDR1 SGHKS and CDR2 YYEKEE come from the germline V gene (reference sequence). This CDR3 has 16 amino acids. With V trimmed by 4 bases and J by 2 bases, 5 bases remained unmatched. CDR3 protein: CASSPTSGRPTDTQYF. CDR3 nucleotides: TGTGCCAGCAGCCCTACTAGCGGGAGGCCCACAGATACGCAGTATTTT.

This sequence joins TRBV13 and TRBJ1-1, with 7 bases that match TRBD1. J lost 6 bases, V lost 2 bases, and 9 bases had no gene match. The CDR3 is 15 amino acids. Looked up from germline, CDR1 is PRHDT and CDR2 is FYEKMQ (reference sequence). Here the CDR3 DNA reads TGTGCCAGCAGCTTACGGCGACAGGGCCCCCCTGAAGCTTTCTTT. This translates into CASSLRRQGPPEAFF.

The chain is built from TRBV5-1 and TRBJ1-2; D gene uncertain. V was trimmed by 1 base and J by 4 bases, leaving 11 bases between them. CDR3 length: 14 residues. Per germline, CDR1 SGHRS and CDR2 YFSETQ. The CDR3: CASSLPSGSYGYTF. The CDR3 coding sequence is TGCGCCAGCAGCTTGCCCTCGGGATCCTATGGCTACACCTTC.

The chain combines TRBV18 with TRBJ1-5; TRBD1 matches 8 bases. This CDR3 contains 15 residues. Germline V gene sequence: CDR1 KGHSH, CDR2 LQKENI. Germline trimming cut 5 bases from V and 7 bases from J; bases unmatched to any gene: 10. The CDR3 region is CASSVDRALGQPQHF. CDR3 DNA sequence: TGTGCCAGCTCAGTGGACAGGGCCCTTGGGCAGCCCCAGCATTTT.

The V and J genes are TRBV7-2 and TRBJ2-5, with 8 nucleotides matching TRBD2. The J segment lost 4 bases and the V segment lost 1 base, leaving 5 bases of the junction unmatched. The length of the CDR3 is 15 residues. Germline V gives CDR1 SGHTA, CDR2 FQGNSA. The CDR3 region is CASSLGAGVTETQYF. The DNA for the CDR3 is TGTGCCAGCAGCTTAGGAGCGGGGGTAACAGAGACCCAGTACTTC.

The chain combines TRBV7-9 with TRBJ1-3, with D perhaps TRBD1 (6 bases). Germline V CDR1 and CDR2: SEHNR, FQNEAQ (reference sequence). The CDR3 is 15 amino acids. Between the trimmed V and J ends, which lost 5 bases and 4 bases, there was a span of 15 bases. The CDR3 nucleotides are TGTGCCAGCAGCCAGACAGGTCCCACGGGAAACACCATATATTTT. It codes for CASSQTGPTGNTIYF.

This chain joins TRBV7-9 and TRBJ2-7, with 7 positions matching TRBD1. V lost 5 bases and J lost 4; bases outside the gene matches: 8. CDR1 and CDR2 (germline): SEHNR, FQNEAQ (reference sequence). The length of the CDR3 is 14 residues. The CDR3 sequence: CASSPQGEWYEQYF. The DNA of the CDR3 is TGTGCCAGCAGCCCTCAGGGGGAGTGGTACGAGCAGTACTTC.

The chain links TRBV7-9 to TRBJ1-5; perhaps TRBD1 as D (6 bases). CDR3 length: 13 residues. Germline values: CDR1 SEHNR, CDR2 FQNEAQ (reference sequence). V was shortened by 4 bases and J by 7 bases, with 11 bases between the two germline ends. For the CDR3, the DNA is TGTGCCAGCAGCTCAGGGGCGCAACAGCCCCAGCATTTT. This translates into CASSSGAQQPQHF.

J is TRBJ2-1 and V is TRBV6-2 or TRBV6-3; 10 bases line up with TRBD2. The CDR3 is 16 residues long. Germline values: CDR1 MNHEY, CDR2 SVGEGT. The ends lost 5 bases at V and 3 bases at J; junction bases unmatched: 7. This chain's CDR3 is CASSRLAGSLYNEQFF. CDR3 nucleotides: TGTGCCAGCAGTAGACTAGCGGGCAGCCTCTACAATGAGCAGTTCTTC.

The chain uses TRBV27 and TRBJ2-6; D not resolved. Germline V lookup: CDR1 MNHEY, CDR2 SMNVEV (reference sequence). Between the trimmed V and J ends, which lost 6 bases and 4 bases, there was a span of 19 bases. This CDR3 comprises 17 residues. The CDR3 region is CASSQRPQVSGANVLTF. The DNA for the CDR3 is TGTGCCAGCAGCCAACGCCCCCAGGTATCCGGGGCCAACGTCCTGACTTTC.